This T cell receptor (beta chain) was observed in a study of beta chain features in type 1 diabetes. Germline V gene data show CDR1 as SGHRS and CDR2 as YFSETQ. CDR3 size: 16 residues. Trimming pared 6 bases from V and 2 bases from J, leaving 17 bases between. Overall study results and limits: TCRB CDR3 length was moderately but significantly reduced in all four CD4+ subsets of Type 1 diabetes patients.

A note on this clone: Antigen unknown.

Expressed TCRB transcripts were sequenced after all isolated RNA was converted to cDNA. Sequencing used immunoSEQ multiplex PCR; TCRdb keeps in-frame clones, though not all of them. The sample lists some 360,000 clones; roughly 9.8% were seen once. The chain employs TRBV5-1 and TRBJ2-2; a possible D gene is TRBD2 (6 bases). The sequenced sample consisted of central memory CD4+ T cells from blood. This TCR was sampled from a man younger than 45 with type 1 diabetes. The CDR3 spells CASNQRATTNTGELFF. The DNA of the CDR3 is TGCGCCAGCAATCAGCGGGCCACAACTAACACCGGGGAGCTGTTTTTT.